A selection of T cell receptor beta chains follows, all from one sample in a study of post-analysis software for immune sequencing data. One entry per CDR3 protein results from TCRdb running MiXCR on the PCR reads. This table has 750,000 to 950,000 distinct CDR3 sequences, 53% appearing once. Sequenced material: blood. All receptors come from a girl aged 10 to 17 with multiple sclerosis. Each CDR3 is given with its conserved first and last residue. Fields, in order: J gene, D gene, V gene, clone size, CDR3 DNA, CDR3 protein. The D gene is left open where the match is weak. Rows may omit the clone size; those that give it use once, few, many or a size class.

j_gene: TRBJ2-3
d_gene: TRBD1
v_gene: TRBV5-6
abundance: .
CDR3nt: TGTGCCAGCAGCTTACCCCCCGGACAGGGGATCACAGATACGCAGTATTTT
CDR3aa: CASSLPPGQGITDTQYF

j_gene: TRBJ2-4
d_gene: .
v_gene: TRBV29-1
abundance: .
CDR3nt: TGCAGCGTCGGAAGTGGACTAAGCGAAAACATTCAGTACTTC
CDR3aa: CSVGSGLSENIQYF

j_gene: TRBJ2-4
d_gene: .
v_gene: TRBV25-1
abundance: .
CDR3nt: TGTGCCAGCGTCGGGACGCTTTCTCGGGAGCAGTACTTC
CDR3aa: CASVGTLSREQYF

j_gene: TRBJ2-7
d_gene: TRBD2
v_gene: TRBV20-1
abundance: .
CDR3nt: TGCAGTGCTAGAGATGCGGGACTAGCGGACTACGAGCAGTACTTC
CDR3aa: CSARDAGLADYEQYF

j_gene: TRBJ1-2
d_gene: TRBD1
v_gene: TRBV12-3/TRBV12-4
abundance: .
CDR3nt: TGTGCCAGCAGTCTAAGAACAGGGGACCTAAACTATGGCTACACCTTC
CDR3aa: CASSLRTGDLNYGYTF

j_gene: TRBJ2-4
d_gene: TRBD1
v_gene: TRBV5-1
abundance: .
CDR3nt: TGCGCCAGCAGCGTGGACAGGGATTATGGCATTCAGTACTTC
CDR3aa: CASSVDRDYGIQYF

j_gene: TRBJ2-7
d_gene: .
v_gene: TRBV20-1
abundance: .
CDR3nt: TGCAGTGCTATACTTGTGGGAGTCTACTACGAGCAGTACTTC
CDR3aa: CSAILVGVYYEQYF

j_gene: TRBJ2-7
d_gene: .
v_gene: TRBV27
abundance: .
CDR3nt: TGTGCCAGCAGTTTTACGGGAGTAGGGTACGAGCAGTACTTC
CDR3aa: CASSFTGVGYEQYF

j_gene: TRBJ1-3
d_gene: TRBD1
v_gene: TRBV19
abundance: .
CDR3nt: TGTGCCAGTAGTCTTTTGGACAGGGTCCACACCATATATTTT
CDR3aa: CASSLLDRVHTIYF

j_gene: TRBJ2-3
d_gene: .
v_gene: TRBV5-1
abundance: .
CDR3nt: TGCGCCAGCAGTATGAGGGGTGCGAGCACAGATACGCAGTATTTT
CDR3aa: CASSMRGASTDTQYF

j_gene: TRBJ2-4
d_gene: .
v_gene: TRBV20-1
abundance: few
CDR3nt: TGCAGTGCTTCCCACCCTGGGGGAACAGGGAAAAACATTCAGTACTTC
CDR3aa: CSASHPGGTGKNIQYF

j_gene: TRBJ2-3
d_gene: .
v_gene: TRBV20-1
abundance: .
CDR3nt: TGCAGTGCTGCCGGGCGTTCAGCAACCGCAGATACGCAGTATTTT
CDR3aa: CSAAGRSATADTQYF

j_gene: TRBJ1-5
d_gene: .
v_gene: TRBV5-6
abundance: .
CDR3nt: TGTGCCAGCAGCTTGGGGGTCCAGGGCAATCAGCCCCAGCATTTT
CDR3aa: CASSLGVQGNQPQHF

j_gene: TRBJ2-5
d_gene: TRBD2
v_gene: TRBV3-1
abundance: .
CDR3nt: TGTGCCAGCAGTCCTAGCGGGAGGATCCAAGAGACCCAGTACTTC
CDR3aa: CASSPSGRIQETQYF

j_gene: TRBJ1-4
d_gene: .
v_gene: TRBV20-1
abundance: .
CDR3nt: TGCAGTGCTATCGGAGGGGCAACTAATGAAAAACTGTTTTTT
CDR3aa: CSAIGGATNEKLFF

j_gene: TRBJ2-7
d_gene: .
v_gene: TRBV9
abundance: few
CDR3nt: TGTGCCAGCAGCGTTTCGGCGGAGCGGTGGGATGAGCAGTACTTC
CDR3aa: CASSVSAERWDEQYF

j_gene: TRBJ2-1
d_gene: .
v_gene: TRBV2
abundance: .
CDR3nt: TGTGCCAGCAGTGAAGGTCCGTGGCAGATCAATGAGCAGTTCTTC
CDR3aa: CASSEGPWQINEQFF

j_gene: TRBJ1-2
d_gene: TRBD1
v_gene: TRBV5-8
abundance: .
CDR3nt: TGTGCCAGCAGCCGCATCCAGGGGGACTATGGCTACACCTTC
CDR3aa: CASSRIQGDYGYTF

j_gene: TRBJ2-7
d_gene: .
v_gene: TRBV11-2
abundance: .
CDR3nt: TGTGCCAGCAGCTTAGAAAGACGAGGCTTCTCCGAGCAGTACTTC
CDR3aa: CASSLERRGFSEQYF